The next 20 T cell receptor beta chains were all read from a single sample in a study of blood T cells in healthy people across ages. Through a sample-barcoded 5' primer and a J-beta primer mix, a second PCR was run for roughly 7 to 12 cycles. TCRdb re-called the 5' RACE reads through MiXCR, storing one row per CDR3 protein. In the table there are some 1.1 million distinct CDR3 sequences, roughly two fifths of which are singletons. The sequencing input was blood. The receptors stem from a man in his late teens or twenties in good health.

The CDR3 nucleotides read TGTGCCAGCAGCAGGGACAGGGGTGAACAGCCCCAGCATTTT. Translation: CASSRDRGEQPQHF. The chain employs TRBV5-5 and TRBJ1-5, with 10 bases fitting TRBD1. The CDR3 totals 14 residues. CDR1 is SGHKS and CDR2 is YYEKEE in the germline V gene (reference sequence). Trimming cost V 4 bases and J 7 bases; bases outside gene matches: 5.

The chain combines TRBV9 with TRBJ2-2, with a weak D call TRBD2 (6 bases). The V and J ends lost 4 bases and 7 bases respectively, with 14 bases between them. This CDR3 region has 14 residues. Germline V gene lookup returns CDR1 SGDLS and CDR2 YYNGEE. In nucleotides, the CDR3 is TGTGCCAGCAGCCCGCGCGTCGGGGGCGGGGAGCTGTTTTTT. Protein sequence: CASSPRVGGGELFF.

This rearrangement joins TRBV9 to TRBJ2-3; D remains unclear. This CDR3 region has 15 residues. V lost 0 bases and J 1 base, leaving 9 bases between the germline ends. Germline CDR1 SGDLS, CDR2 YYNGEE. The CDR3 protein is CASSVVAAGTDTQYF. In nucleotides, the CDR3 is TGTGCCAGCAGCGTAGTGGCGGCTGGCACAGATACGCAGTATTTT.

This clonotype showed up just a few times. V is TRBV3-1 and J is TRBJ1-2, with D possibly TRBD1 on 6 matching bases. CDR3 length: 16 residues. Germline values: CDR1 LGHDT, CDR2 YNNKEL (reference sequence). Trimming cost V 4 bases and J 0 bases, with 15 bases left between them. The CDR3 nucleotides read TGTGCCAGCAGCCCGACCTTGGGGGCCGCTAACTATGGCTACACCTTC. Encoded protein: CASSPTLGAANYGYTF.

V is TRBV27 and J is TRBJ1-4; possible D gene TRBD1, 6 bases. V was trimmed by 9 bases and J by 8 bases, leaving 16 bases between them. Germline V gene lookup returns CDR1 MNHEY and CDR2 SMNVEV (reference sequence). This CDR3 has 13 residues. The DNA of the CDR3 is TGTGCCAGTACAGACAGGTTTAAGGAAAAACTGTTTTTT. It specifies CASTDRFKEKLFF. The variable domain in full, with the rest retrieved from reference TRBV27 and TRBJ1-4, is EAQVTQNPRYLITVTGKKLTVTCSQNMNHEYMSWYRQDPGLGLRQIYYSMNVEVTDKGDVPEGYKVSRKEKRNFPLILESPSPNQTSLYFCASTDRFKEKLFFGSGTQLSVL.

The chain recombines TRBV7-9 with TRBJ2-3; TRBD1 might be the D (5 bases). Trimming removed 5 bases from V and 8 bases from J, with 17 bases in between. CDR1 is SEHNR, CDR2 FQNEAQ, per germline (reference sequence). The CDR3 runs 14 residues. CDR3 DNA sequence: TGTGCCAGCAGCCGGAAGGGCAGGGATGTTACGCAGTATTTT. It encodes CASSRKGRDVTQYF.

In its sample, this clonotype was seen many times. CDR3 DNA: TGTGCCAGCAGTGAACAGGACAGCTACGAGCAGTACTTC. Translation gives CASSEQDSYEQYF. J is TRBJ2-7 and V is TRBV6-1, with D perhaps matching TRBD1 (6 bases). Between the trimmed V and J ends, which lost 2 bases and 3 bases, there was a span of 8 bases. Germline V gene data show CDR1 as MNHNS and CDR2 as SASEGT. The CDR3 consists of 13 residues.

V usage is TRBV14 and J usage is TRBJ2-7; 9 positions agree with TRBD1. V shed 3 bases, J shed 7 bases, and the junction held 16 bases outside the gene matches. The germline V gene encodes CDR1 SGHDN and CDR2 FVKESK. The CDR3 length is 17 residues. The CDR3 coding sequence is TGTGCCAGCAGCCATTTTGCGGACAGGGGTCCGGACAATGAGCAGTACTTC. This sequence encodes CASSHFADRGPDNEQYF.

This chain connects TRBV20-1 to TRBJ2-1; D not resolved. Trimming removed 8 bases from V and 0 bases from J, with 8 bases in between. Germline values: CDR1 DFQATT, CDR2 SNEGSKA (reference sequence). The CDR3 has 12 residues. In nucleotides, the CDR3 is TGCAGTCTAAGGATCTCCTACAATGAGCAGTTCTTC. Its translation is CSLRISYNEQFF.

As to this clonotype: One end of the junction does not line up with germline, which may come from a read error. V gene TRBV13 combines with J gene TRBJ2-7, with 7 positions matching TRBD1. CDR3 length: 14 amino acids. The germline V gene encodes CDR1 PRHDT and CDR2 FYEKMQ (reference sequence). The chain's CDR3 is CASSLWGQTYQQYF. In nucleotides, the CDR3 is TGTGCCAGCAGCCTTTGGGGACAGACCTACCAGCAGTACTTC.

This clonotype showed up many times. The V gene is TRBV4-2, the J gene TRBJ1-5, with D hard to call. V was cut by 0 bases and J by 3 bases, with 0 bases left in between. The CDR3 is made up of 12 amino acids. In germline, CDR1 is LGHNA, CDR2 YNFKEQ. Written as DNA, the CDR3 is TGTGCCAGCAGCCAAGACAATCAGCCCCAGCATTTT. It yields the protein CASSQDNQPQHF.

The chain uses TRBV27 and TRBJ1-5; D is uncertain. From germline, CDR1 is MNHEY and CDR2 SMNVEV (reference sequence). The CDR3 length is 15 residues. V was trimmed by 5 bases and J by 2 bases, leaving 13 bases between them. The DNA for the CDR3 is TGTGCCAGCAGTCTCAGTCCCTGGGGCAATCAGCCCCAGCATTTT. Its translation: CASSLSPWGNQPQHF.

This chain uses TRBV6-2 or TRBV6-3 with TRBJ1-5; 7 bases fit TRBD1. Germline CDR1 MNHEY, CDR2 SVGEGT. The CDR3 has 15 amino acids. The ends lost 5 bases at V and 1 base at J; junction bases unmatched: 5. In DNA, the CDR3 is TGTGCCAGCAGTATGTACAGGGGAAGCAATCAGCCCCAGCATTTT. Encoded protein: CASSMYRGSNQPQHF.

The chain is built from TRBV4-1 and TRBJ2-2, with 12 bases matching TRBD1. Germline CDR1 and CDR2: MGHRA and YSYEKL. The CDR3 consists of 17 residues. V lost 0 bases, J lost 5 bases, and 4 bases stayed unmatched. This chain's CDR3 is CASSQEGDRGQTGELFF. CDR3 bases: TGCGCCAGCAGCCAAGAAGGGGACAGGGGGCAAACCGGGGAGCTGTTTTTT.

The chain couples TRBV2 to TRBJ1-1; no definite D call. Trimming pared 1 base from V and 6 bases from J, leaving 6 bases between. CDR1 SNHLY and CDR2 FYNNEI come from the germline V gene. The CDR3 is made up of 12 amino acids. CDR3 bases: TGTGCCAGCAGTGAAGAAGTTTCTGAAGCTTTCTTT. This encodes CASSEEVSEAFF.

This clonotype was counted between two and nine times. This sequence joins TRBV9 and TRBJ2-3; 8 bases are shared with TRBD1. Germline CDR1 is SGDLS and CDR2 is YYNGEE. CDR3 length: 17 amino acids. Trimming removed 3 bases from V and 5 bases from J; junction bases left unmatched: 14. CDR3 loop: CASSEDRALALRDTQYF. The CDR3 DNA follows: TGTGCCAGCAGCGAGGACAGGGCTCTAGCCTTACGAGATACGCAGTATTTT.

On this clonotype itself: A read error may explain this, as a much larger clone is one base away. The J gene is TRBJ1-2, the V gene TRBV20-1; D remains unclear. Germline V gene lookup returns CDR1 DFQATT and CDR2 SNEGSKA (reference sequence). The CDR3 loop spans 13 amino acids. The V gene lost 5 bases and the J gene lost 7 bases, with 17 bases spanning the gap. The DNA for the CDR3 is TGCAGTGCTGGGTGGCAGCCGGACGTTGGCTACACCTTC. Amino acids: CSAGWQPDVGYTF.

The chain has TRBV6-2 or TRBV6-3 and TRBJ2-7; D possibly corresponds to TRBD2 (6 bases). Trimming stripped 7 bases from V and 0 bases from J, with 16 bases between. There are 15 residues in the CDR3. CDR1 is MNHEY and CDR2 is SVGEGT in the germline V gene. The CDR3 sequence: CASKSGGTSSYEQYF. The CDR3 coding sequence is TGTGCCAGCAAATCAGGCGGGACGAGCTCCTACGAGCAGTACTTC.

The chain joins TRBV6-2 or TRBV6-3 to TRBJ2-3; possibly TRBD1 for D (6 bases). There are 19 residues in the CDR3. Germline CDR1 MNHEY, CDR2 SVGEGT. Deletions cut 6 bases from V and 1 base from J, with 26 bases between. CDR3 in DNA: TGTGCCAGCAGATCAGCCCTTAAGGGGGTGGGAGAAGGCACAGATACGCAGTATTTT. It yields the protein CASRSALKGVGEGTDTQYF.

This clonotype has just a few counts. The V call is TRBV5-1, the J call TRBJ2-1, with 10 bases that match TRBD1. The ends lost 4 bases at V and 7 bases at J; junction bases unmatched: 11. There are 16 residues in the CDR3. Germline V gene sequence: CDR1 SGHRS, CDR2 YFSETQ. CDR3 sequence reads: CASSLGGTGEGNEQFF. The CDR3 nucleotides are TGCGCCAGCAGCCTGGGAGGGACAGGGGAAGGTAATGAGCAGTTCTTC.